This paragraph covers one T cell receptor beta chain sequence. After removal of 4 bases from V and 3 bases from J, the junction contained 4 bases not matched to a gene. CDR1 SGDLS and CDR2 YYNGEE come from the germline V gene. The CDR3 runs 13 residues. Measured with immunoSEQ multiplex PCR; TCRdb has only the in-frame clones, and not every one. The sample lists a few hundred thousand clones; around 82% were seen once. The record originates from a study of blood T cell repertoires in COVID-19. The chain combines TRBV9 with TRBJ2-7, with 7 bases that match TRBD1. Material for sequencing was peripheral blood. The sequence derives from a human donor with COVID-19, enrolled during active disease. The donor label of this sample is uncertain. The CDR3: CASSRDSSYEQYF. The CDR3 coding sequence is TGTGCCAGCAGCCGGGACAGTAGCTACGAGCAGTACTTC.